This TCR beta chain is drawn from a study of OX40 agonist ivuxolimab in advanced cancers. Study-wide background: At 0.01 to 10 mg/kg, ivuxolimab was administered intravenously to patients every 2 weeks.

The repertoire was sequenced with immunoSEQ multiplex PCR; TCRdb's copy has only in-frame clones and lacks some. The table lists about 35,000 clones, 84% of them singletons, with approximately 1.8% in the top ten. The origin of this receptor is an adult with an advanced solid tumor such as melanoma, head and neck, liver or kidney cancer. Source: CD4+ or CD8+ T cells sorted from blood, taken in a trial of the OX40 agonist ivuxolimab.

The CDR3 DNA reads TGCGCCAGCAGCTTAGGCGGGGAACCCTACGAGCAGTACTTC. Its translation: CASSLGGEPYEQYF. The chain combines TRBV5-1 with TRBJ2-5; tentatively, D is TRBD2 (6 bases). The J call may be wrong; the DNA end is better matched by TRBJ2-7. This CDR3 spans 14 amino acids. The germline V gene encodes CDR1 SGHRS and CDR2 YFSETQ.